The next 10 T cell receptor beta chains were all read from a single sample in a study of cytomegalovirus exposure and HLA in healthy donors. The PCR contained 60 Vbeta and 13 Jbeta primers. The repertoire was sequenced with immunoSEQ multiplex PCR; TCRdb's copy has only in-frame clones and lacks some. The sample comprises approximately 290,000 clones, 80% of which are singletons, and about 0.29% rests with the top ten. The source material was PBMCs. Source of these receptors: a girl aged 2-10 years in good health and CMV-seronegative.

This chain joins TRBV10-3 and TRBJ2-7; D is ambiguous. The germline CDR1 and CDR2 sequences are ENHRY and SYGVKD. The CDR3 sequence is 13 residues long. V lost 8 bases to trimming and J lost 4 bases, with 15 bases between them. The CDR3 coding sequence is TGTGCCATCGTTAAAGGAGAAAAGTACGAGCAGTACTTC. Its protein product is CAIVKGEKYEQYF.

The chain uses TRBV7-3 and TRBJ2-1; 7 positions match TRBD2. There are 14 residues in the CDR3. Germline CDR1 is SGHTA and CDR2 is FQGTGA. The J segment lost 7 bases and the V segment lost 2 bases, leaving 5 bases of the junction unmatched. This CDR3 reads CASSLAGVWNEQFF. The CDR3 nucleotides are TGTGCCAGCAGCTTAGCGGGAGTTTGGAATGAGCAGTTCTTC.

V is TRBV27 and J is TRBJ1-5; perhaps TRBD1 as D (6 bases). Trimming took off 5 bases at V and 1 base at J, with 21 bases between the two ends. This CDR3 contains 18 residues. The germline gives CDR1 MNHEY, CDR2 SMNVEV (reference sequence). The CDR3 loop is CASSDQQGGFLSNQPQHF. CDR3 bases: TGTGCCAGCAGTGACCAACAGGGAGGGTTTCTAAGCAATCAGCCCCAGCATTTT.

The J gene is TRBJ1-2, the V gene TRBV5-8; D not resolved. CDR3 length: 16 residues. Trimming stripped 1 base from V and 8 bases from J, with 21 bases between. CDR1 is SGHTS and CDR2 is YDEGEE in the germline V gene. CDR3 region: CASSLNLRSPRGGYTF. In DNA, the CDR3 is TGTGCCAGCAGCTTGAATCTACGGTCGCCACGGGGAGGCTACACCTTC.

For the CDR3, the DNA is TGTGCCAGCAGCTTAGGTCGACAGGGGGCGAGCACAGATACGCAGTATTTT. This gives the protein CASSLGRQGASTDTQYF. The chain joins TRBV7-9 to TRBJ2-3, with 10 positions matching TRBD1. V shed 1 base, J shed 0 bases, and the junction held 4 bases outside the gene matches. This CDR3 region has 17 residues. The germline V gene has CDR1 SEHNR and CDR2 FQNEAQ (reference sequence).

As for this clone: At the DNA level, this CDR3 is encoded by other sequences in the same sample as well. CDR3 nucleotides: TGTGCCAGCAGCTTGGGACAGAGCAATCAGCCCCAGCATTTT. Its translation: CASSLGQSNQPQHF. The genes are TRBV7-9 and TRBJ1-5, with TRBD1 matching 7 bases. Trimming took 3 bases from V and 1 from J; bases not matched to a gene: 0. Germline assignment: CDR1 SEHNR and CDR2 FQNEAQ (reference sequence). The CDR3 spans 14 residues.

The chain recombines TRBV2 with TRBJ1-6; no definite D call. The CDR3 has 13 residues. The V end was cut by 2 bases, the J end by 13 bases, with 12 bases between. Germline V lookup: CDR1 SNHLY, CDR2 FYNNEI. CDR3 amino acids: CASSEMFSDPLHF. The CDR3 DNA follows: TGTGCCAGCAGTGAAATGTTCTCAGATCCCCTCCACTTT.

This rearrangement joins TRBV13 to TRBJ1-2; tentative D call: TRBD1 (6 bases). The CDR3 loop spans 12 amino acids. CDR1 PRHDT and CDR2 FYEKMQ come from the germline V gene (reference sequence). V was trimmed by 5 bases and J by 8 bases, leaving 12 bases between them. DNA of the CDR3: TGTGCCAGCAGCACCCGGACAGACGGCTACACCTTC. Its translation: CASSTRTDGYTF.

V and J are TRBV5-1 and TRBJ1-1; no definite D call. The CDR3 runs 14 residues. Germline V gene sequence: CDR1 SGHRS, CDR2 YFSETQ. The V end was cut by 1 base, the J end by 7 bases, with 14 bases between. The CDR3 DNA reads TGCGCCAGCAGCTTGAGGCAGGCTGCGAGTGAAGCTTTCTTT. It specifies CASSLRQAASEAFF.

V usage is TRBV28 and J usage is TRBJ1-1; TRBD1 matches 8 bases. The CDR3 is made up of 13 amino acids. CDR1 and CDR2 (germline): MDHEN, SYDVKM. Unmatched junction bases numbered 6, after V lost 4 bases and J lost 8 bases. As DNA, the CDR3 is TGTGCCAGCAGTTGGCCGGGACAGGCCGAAGCTTTCTTT. Its protein product is CASSWPGQAEAFF.